This note documents a single T cell receptor (beta chain) sequence. Original processing notes: Amplified reference gene primers provided the basis for estimating nucleated cell counts. Profiled with immunoSEQ multiplex PCR; TCRdb holds only in-frame clones, not every one. That table supplies the V and J calls and clone size; D and trimming were determined from the DNA. Of under 150,000 clones listed, about 75% were seen once; the top ten hold 20%. The CDR3 has 14 amino acids. V trimming: 4 bases; J trimming: 6 bases; junction bases outside the gene matches: 7. Germline loops: CDR1 SQVTM, CDR2 ANQGSEA. This entry belongs to a study of blood T cell repertoires in COVID-19.

The specimen sequenced was peripheral blood. V usage is TRBV29-1 and J usage is TRBJ2-7; 12 bases are a match to TRBD1. The receptor's source is a man of 80 years or more with acute or convalescent COVID-19. CDR3 region: CSVVRDRGLGEQYF. The CDR3 region has the DNA TGCAGCGTTGTACGGGACAGGGGGCTAGGCGAGCAGTACTTC.